The clone carrying this T cell receptor beta chain was seen many times. Its antigen remains unidentified. To make TCR beta libraries, researchers used iRepertoire HTBI primers and Arm-PCR of CDR3 regions. Source study methods: Identified segments across samples numbered about 56 TRBV and approximately 14 TRBJ. TCRdb passed the multiplex PCR reads through MiXCR, listing each CDR3 protein once. TCRdb, not the original authors, processed these V and J calls. The data show about 470,000 distinct CDR3 sequences, around 20% seen once. This sample was taken from a study of regulatory T cells in long-lasting Graves disease. V lost 4 bases and J 10 bases, leaving 11 bases between the germline ends. This CDR3 comprises 12 residues. Germline assignment: CDR1 MNHEY and CDR2 SMNVEV (reference sequence). The time point denotes: persistent/refractory GD, antithyroid drugs over 5 years with positive TRAb. The TCR library was prepared using RNA isolated from PBMCs. EDTA tubes received 9 to 10 milliliters of collected peripheral blood.

Whole-study findings and limits: Shared public clonotypes totalled 2,741 in persistent patients, compared with 966 in new patients. Rather than thyroid tissue, only peripheral blood underwent study.

The chain has TRBV27 and TRBJ1-5; D not certain. Here the sequenced sample was peripheral blood mononuclear cells (PBMCs), taken when the disease was refractory, from a patient treated with antithyroid drugs. The sequence was obtained from a female donor with Graves disease. In nucleotides, the CDR3 is TGTGCCAGCAGTTCCCCGATCGGCCCCCAGCATTTT. This sequence encodes CASSSPIGPQHF.